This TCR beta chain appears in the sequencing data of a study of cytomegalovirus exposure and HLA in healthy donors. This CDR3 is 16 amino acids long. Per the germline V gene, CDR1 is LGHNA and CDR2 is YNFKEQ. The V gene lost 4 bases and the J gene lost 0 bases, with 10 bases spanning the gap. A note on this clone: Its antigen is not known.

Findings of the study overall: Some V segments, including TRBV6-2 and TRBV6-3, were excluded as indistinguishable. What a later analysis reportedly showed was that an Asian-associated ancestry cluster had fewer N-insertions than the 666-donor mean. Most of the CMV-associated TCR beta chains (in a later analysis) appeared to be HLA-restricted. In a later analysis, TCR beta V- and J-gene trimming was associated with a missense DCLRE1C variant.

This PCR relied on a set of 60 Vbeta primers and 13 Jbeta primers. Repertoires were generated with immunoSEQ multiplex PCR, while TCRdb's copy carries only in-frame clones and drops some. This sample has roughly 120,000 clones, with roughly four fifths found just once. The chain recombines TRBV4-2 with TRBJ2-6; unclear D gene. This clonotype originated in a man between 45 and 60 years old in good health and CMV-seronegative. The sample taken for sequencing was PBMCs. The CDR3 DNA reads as TGTGCCAGCAGCCTAGACGCCAGCTCTGGGGCCAACGTCCTGACTTTC. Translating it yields CASSLDASSGANVLTF.